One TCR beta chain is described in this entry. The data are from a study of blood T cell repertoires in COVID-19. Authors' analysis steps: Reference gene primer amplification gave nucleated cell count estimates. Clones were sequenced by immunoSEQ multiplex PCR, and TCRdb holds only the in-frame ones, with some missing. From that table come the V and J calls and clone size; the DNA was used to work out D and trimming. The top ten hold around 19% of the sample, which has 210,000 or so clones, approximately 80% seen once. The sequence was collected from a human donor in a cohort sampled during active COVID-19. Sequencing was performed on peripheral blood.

CDR3 sequence: CASSLASGGSTDRGYTF. CDR3 coding DNA: TGTGCCAGCAGCTTAGCCAGTGGAGGGAGTACGGACCGGGGCTACACCTTC. V usage is TRBV7-9 and J usage is TRBJ1-2; no clear D gene. V lost 0 bases, J lost 8 bases, and 22 bases lay in between. CDR3 length equals 17 residues. CDR1 and CDR2 (germline): SEHNR, FQNEAQ (reference sequence).